A selection of T cell receptor beta chains follows, all from one sample in a study of cytomegalovirus exposure and HLA in healthy donors. TCRdb keeps only in-frame clones here, not all; method: immunoSEQ multiplex PCR. The table has roughly 120,000 clones, about 61% seen once; the top ten hold around 2.2%. Sequenced material: PBMCs. Receptors were obtained from a woman in her twenties or thirties in good health and CMV-seronegative. CDR3s include the opening cysteine and the closing phenylalanine or tryptophan. A D gene is named only where the DNA matches it firmly. Some rows have no size entry. The others give once, few or many, or a class for an expanded clone.

D	V	J	size	DNA	CDR3
.	TRBV7-9	TRBJ1-2	.	TGTTCCAGCAGCTCCCCCGGCTATGGCTACACCTTC	CSSSSPGYGYTF
TRBD2	TRBV4-1	TRBJ2-1	.	TGCGCCAGCAGCCAGTTTACTAGCGGGAGTAAAGATGAGCAGTTCTTC	CASSQFTSGSKDEQFF
TRBD1	TRBV11-3	TRBJ2-2	.	TGTGCCAGCAGCTTAGATGGGGGACAGATCACCGGGGAGCTGTTTTTT	CASSLDGGQITGELFF
TRBD2	TRBV9	TRBJ2-1	.	TGTGCCAGCAGCACAGCGGGGGTTATGTTCGATGAGCAGTTCTTC	CASSTAGVMFDEQFF
.	TRBV6-1	TRBJ1-5	.	TGTGCCAGCAGTTCCTTGTTCGGGGGGCCCCAGCATTTT	CASSSLFGGPQHF
.	TRBV28	TRBJ1-1	.	TGTGCCAGCAGTTTCAGCGGGACTGAAGCTTTCTTT	CASSFSGTEAFF
TRBD1	TRBV14	TRBJ1-1	.	TGTGCCAGCAGCCAAGTCGGACAGGGGAACACTGAAGCTTTCTTT	CASSQVGQGNTEAFF
.	TRBV10-2	TRBJ1-1	once	TGCGCCAGCAGTGTACTTGGTGCAGGGATGAACACTGAAGCTTTCTTT	CASSVLGAGMNTEAFF
TRBD1	TRBV28	TRBJ2-7	few	TGTGCCAGCAGACCGAGGACAGGGTATGACTACGAGCAGTACTTC	CASRPRTGYDYEQYF
TRBD1	TRBV15	TRBJ1-6	.	TGTGCCACCGCCTTCCAGGCAGGGGGGAATTCACCCCTCCACTTT	CATAFQAGGNSPLHF
.	TRBV28	TRBJ1-2	few	TGTGCCAGCGGCCCGGGGGGGACATCTTCAATCTACACCTTC	CASGPGGTSSIYTF
TRBD1	TRBV7-6	TRBJ2-7	.	TGTGCCAGCAGCGCCCGGGACAGGGTCTACGAGCAGTACTTC	CASSARDRVYEQYF
TRBD1	TRBV19	TRBJ1-5	.	TGTGCCAGTAGTAGAGGACAGGGTAGCAATCAGCCCCAGCATTTT	CASSRGQGSNQPQHF
.	TRBV27	TRBJ2-7	.	TGTGCCAGCAGTCGAGCGGCGGAAAGCTACGAGCAGTACTTC	CASSRAAESYEQYF
.	TRBV4-1	TRBJ1-1	.	TGCGCCAGCAGCCAAGATCCGGGGAACACTGAAGCTTTCTTT	CASSQDPGNTEAFF
TRBD2	TRBV7-2	TRBJ2-4	.	TGTGCCAGCAGCTTAGAGGGTACCAGCGGGAGTGCCAAAAACATTCAGTACTTC	CASSLEGTSGSAKNIQYF
TRBD2	TRBV4-3	TRBJ2-3	.	TGCGCCAGCAGCCAAGAGCCCGTAGCGGGAGGCCCCCCAGATACGCAGTATTTT	CASSQEPVAGGPPDTQYF
.	TRBV5-4	TRBJ1-2	few	TGTGCCAGCAGCTTGGGGACTTCTGGCTATGGCTACACCTTC	CASSLGTSGYGYTF
TRBD2	TRBV29-1	TRBJ2-3	few	TGCAGCGCCGAGACTAGCGAGGGGGAAGATACGCAGTATTTT	CSAETSEGEDTQYF
.	TRBV18	TRBJ1-1	.	TGTGCCAGCTCACCGTGGGGGGGAACGGGAGAAGCTTTCTTT	CASSPWGGTGEAFF
TRBD1	TRBV19	TRBJ2-7	.	TGTGCCAGTAGTATCGTGACAGGGACCTACGAGCAGTACTTC	CASSIVTGTYEQYF
.	TRBV19	TRBJ1-6	.	TGTGCCAGTAGTGTGGGACTCGGTAATTCACCCCTCCACTTT	CASSVGLGNSPLHF
TRBD1	TRBV6-5	TRBJ1-1	.	TGTGCCAGCAGGACAGGGGCTTCTGAAGCTTTCTTT	CASRTGASEAFF
TRBD1	TRBV6-1	TRBJ2-7	few	TGTGCCAGCAGTGAGGGGGACAGCTCCTACGAGCAGTACTTC	CASSEGDSSYEQYF
.	TRBV7-2	TRBJ1-1	.	TGTGCCAGCAGTCAGACAGGAGGTGCTTTCTTT	CASSQTGGAFF
TRBD1	TRBV27	TRBJ2-7	.	TGTGCCAGCAGTTTACCCCCGGCCAGGGACAGGAGCTACGAGCAGTACTTC	CASSLPPARDRSYEQYF
TRBD2	TRBV5-6	TRBJ2-7	.	TGTGCCAGCAGCTCCCCTTCCGGGACTAGGAAGTGGTACGAGCAGTACTTC	CASSSPSGTRKWYEQYF
.	TRBV19	TRBJ1-1	.	TGTGCCAGTAGCATCGTCCACATGAACACTGAAGCTTTCTTT	CASSIVHMNTEAFF
TRBD1	TRBV7-8	TRBJ2-7	.	TGTGCCAGCAGCTTAGCTCCCAGGGGGCGGGAGCAGTACTTC	CASSLAPRGREQYF
.	TRBV7-2	TRBJ2-7	.	TGTGCCAGCGGAGGTGGTAGCTTCTACGAGCAGTACTTC	CASGGGSFYEQYF
.	TRBV6-5	TRBJ1-2	few	TGTGCCAGCAGTTACCAGGTATCCCAGGGAGGAGATGGCTACACCTTC	CASSYQVSQGGDGYTF
.	TRBV27	TRBJ2-2	once	TGTGCCAGCAGTTTTCCGGGGAATACCGGGAAGCTGTTTTTT	CASSFPGNTGKLFF
.	TRBV6-5	TRBJ2-1	.	TGTGCCAGCAGTTCCCCCGTCAATGAGCAGTTCTTC	CASSSPVNEQFF
.	TRBV5-1	TRBJ2-1	.	TGCGCCAGCAGCTTTGGACACTCGCGGGACGATGAGCAGTTCTTC	CASSFGHSRDDEQFF
.	TRBV5-1	TRBJ1-4	.	TGCGCCAGCAGCTTGGCCACCGGGGTGGATGAAAAACTGTTTTTT	CASSLATGVDEKLFF
.	TRBV7-8	TRBJ2-7	few	TGTGCCAGCAGCTTAGGGCACATCTCCTACGAGCAGTACTTC	CASSLGHISYEQYF
.	TRBV28	TRBJ2-1	.	TGTGCCAGCGGAGATCTAAGGGGGGGAATCAATGAGCAGTTCTTC	CASGDLRGGINEQFF
.	TRBV19	TRBJ1-1	.	TGTGCCAGTAGTTTACGGTTGAACACTGAAGCTTTCTTT	CASSLRLNTEAFF
.	TRBV6-1	TRBJ1-5	few	TGTGCCAGCAGTGATCTTTTGCCCCAGCATTTT	CASSDLLPQHF
TRBD2	TRBV6-1	TRBJ2-3	few	TGTGCCAGCAGTGAATTAGCGGGAGGGCCAGATACGCAGTATTTT	CASSELAGGPDTQYF
TRBD1	TRBV28	TRBJ1-2	.	TGTGCCAGCAGTCGAAGACGACAGGGGGGTGACTATGGCTACACCTTC	CASSRRRQGGDYGYTF
.	TRBV6-5	TRBJ2-7	.	TGTGCCAGCAGTGGATGGCCGGGGGAGCAGTACTTC	CASSGWPGEQYF
.	TRBV19	TRBJ1-5	once	TGTGCCAGTAGTATAGGGGCCTACGGAAACAATCAGCCCCAGCATTTT	CASSIGAYGNNQPQHF
.	TRBV4-2	TRBJ2-5	.	TGTGCCAGCAGCCAAGATAGTAAGGGGGAGACCCAGTACTTC	CASSQDSKGETQYF
.	TRBV7-9	TRBJ1-2	.	TGTGCCAGCAGCTTAGAGGGGAACTATGGCTACACCTTC	CASSLEGNYGYTF
.	TRBV11-2	TRBJ2-2	.	TGTGCCAGCAGCTTAGGGTACGGGACCGGGGAGCTGTTTTTT	CASSLGYGTGELFF
.	TRBV28	TRBJ2-7	.	TGTGCCAGCAGTGGCCCTCGATATTACGAGCAGTACTTC	CASSGPRYYEQYF
.	TRBV7-9	TRBJ1-1	.	TGTGCCAGTAACAGGGTTATCGAAGCTTTCTTT	CASNRVIEAFF